The 19 T cell receptor beta chains below all came from one sample that was sequenced in a study of T cells in narcolepsy. TCRdb's copy holds only in-frame clones and misses some; the assay was immunoSEQ multiplex PCR. The sample has 20,000 to 30,000 clones, just over 60% seen once. Sequencing input: memory (CD45RA-) CD4+ T cells from blood. Receptor source: a human donor in good health.

On this clone: Other DNA sequences in the same sample also yield this CDR3. CDR3 sequence (DNA): TGTGCCAGCAGCCCCGACTACACAGATACGCAGTATTTT. Its protein is CASSPDYTDTQYF. The chain links TRBV7-2 to TRBJ2-3, with D maybe TRBD2 (5 bases). Per the germline V gene, CDR1 is SGHTA and CDR2 is FQGNSA. The V end lost 5 bases, the J end lost 2 bases, and 8 bases lay between the germline ends. The CDR3 sequence is 13 residues long.

The chain recombines TRBV29-1 with TRBJ1-2, with D possibly matching TRBD1 (5 bases). This CDR3 is 12 amino acids long. Germline V lookup: CDR1 SQVTM, CDR2 ANQGSEA. With 3 bases removed from V and 8 bases from J, the gap between germline ends came to 13 bases. CDR3 residues: CSVDARGGGYTF. CDR3 in DNA: TGCAGCGTTGACGCACGGGGCGGAGGCTACACCTTC.

As regards this clone: The junction differs from germline at one of its ends, possibly a read error. This chain links TRBV7-9 with TRBJ2-3; D may be TRBD2 (5 bases). Germline V gene data show CDR1 as SEHNR and CDR2 as FQNEAQ (reference sequence). The CDR3 is 12 residues long. The CDR3 sequence: CASSLSSPHGDF. CDR3 nucleotide sequence: TGTGCCAGCAGCTTATCCTCCCCACACGGGGATTTT.

DNA of the CDR3: TGCGCCAGCAGCAAGGAGAGCTCCTATAATTCACCCCTCCACTTT. This translates into CASSKESSYNSPLHF. The chain couples TRBV4-1 to TRBJ1-6; D ambiguous. Per germline, CDR1 MGHRA and CDR2 YSYEKL. V was cut by 5 bases and J by 0 bases, with 8 bases left in between. This CDR3 spans 15 amino acids.

This chain uses TRBV27 with TRBJ2-7; possible D gene TRBD1, 5 bases. Trimming removed 6 bases from V and 1 base from J, with 16 bases in between. Germline CDR1 MNHEY, CDR2 SMNVEV (reference sequence). The CDR3 is 15 residues long. This CDR3 is CASSRQSVGSYEQYF. CDR3 coding DNA: TGTGCCAGCAGCCGACAGTCAGTCGGTTCCTACGAGCAGTACTTC.

The V call is TRBV9, the J call TRBJ2-3; 10 positions match TRBD2. V lost 2 bases, J lost 4 bases, and 4 bases stayed unmatched. CDR1 and CDR2 from the germline V gene are SGDLS and YYNGEE. This CDR3 region has 15 residues. The CDR3 is CASSVSGGGPDTQYF. The CDR3 DNA sequence: TGTGCCAGCAGCGTGAGCGGGGGGGGGCCAGATACGCAGTATTTT.

This clone showed up just a few times. The V and J genes are TRBV28 and TRBJ2-2; a possible D gene is TRBD2 (5 bases). The germline V and J ends were trimmed by 5 bases and 4 bases, with 8 bases remaining between them. In germline, CDR1 is MDHEN, CDR2 SYDVKM. This CDR3 is built from 13 residues. The CDR3 coding sequence is TGTGCCAGCAGTACTGGACTCACCGGGGAGCTGTTTTTT. Encoded protein: CASSTGLTGELFF. The complete variable domain, with remaining parts taken from reference TRBV28 and TRBJ2-2, reads DVKVTQSSRYLVKRTGEKVFLECVQDMDHENMFWYRQDPGLGLRLIYFSYDVKMKEKGDIPEGYSVSREKKERFSLILESASTNQTSMYLCASSTGLTGELFFGEGSRLTVL.

This chain links TRBV2 with TRBJ2-7, with D unresolved. The length of the CDR3 is 14 residues. Germline V gene lookup returns CDR1 SNHLY and CDR2 FYNNEI. V gave up 1 base and J gave up 4 bases, with 11 bases separating them. This chain's CDR3 is CASSEGQVAYEQYF. For the CDR3, the DNA is TGTGCCAGCAGTGAAGGGCAGGTTGCGTACGAGCAGTACTTC.

The chain employs TRBV27 and TRBJ2-7; TRBD1 might be the D (6 bases). The CDR3 is 13 amino acids. Looked up from germline, CDR1 is MNHEY and CDR2 is SMNVEV (reference sequence). V was clipped by 4 bases and J by 4 bases, with 11 bases between them. The DNA for the CDR3 is TGTGCCAGCAGTTCAGACAGGAGTTACGAGCAGTACTTC. Residues: CASSSDRSYEQYF.

This clone was counted between two and nine times. The chain links TRBV7-8 to TRBJ2-6; no clear D gene. The CDR3 has 19 residues. Germline V gene sequence: CDR1 SGHVS, CDR2 FQNEAQ. V was shortened by 1 base and J by 2 bases, with 18 bases between the two germline ends. The CDR3 is CASSLEGILRVAGANVLTF. DNA of the CDR3: TGTGCCAGCAGCTTAGAAGGAATCTTAAGGGTGGCTGGGGCCAACGTCCTGACTTTC.

The rearrangement uses TRBV14 and TRBJ2-5; 7 bases map to TRBD2. This CDR3 comprises 16 residues. Unmatched junction bases numbered 8, after V lost 2 bases and J lost 2 bases. The germline V gene has CDR1 SGHDN and CDR2 FVKESK. In DNA, the CDR3 is TGTGCCAGCAGCCAACTCGCGGGGGAAAAGCAAGAGACCCAGTACTTC. The encoded protein is CASSQLAGEKQETQYF. Full variable domain (remainder filled in from reference TRBV14 and TRBJ2-5): EAGVTQFPSHSVIEKGQTVTLRCDPISGHDNLYWYRRVMGKEIKFLLHFVKESKQDESGMPNNRFLAERTGGTYSTLKVQPAELEDSGVYFCASSQLAGEKQETQYFGPGTRLLVL.

The chain is built from TRBV30 and TRBJ1-5; D remains unclear. The CDR3 runs 14 residues. Per the germline V gene, CDR1 is GTSNPN and CDR2 is SVGIG (reference sequence). Trimming removed 2 bases at V and 5 bases at J, with 13 bases between. The CDR3 DNA sequence: TGTGCCTGGAGTCACCGAGGTCGAGATCAGCCCCAGCATTTT. Its translation: CAWSHRGRDQPQHF. The full variable domain, rest sourced from reference TRBV30 and TRBJ1-5, is SQTIHQWPATLVQPVGSPLSLECTVEGTSNPNLYWYRQAAGRGLQLLFYSVGIGQISSEVPQNLSASRPQDRQFILSSKKLLLSDSGFYLCAWSHRGRDQPQHFGDGTRLSIL.

The V call is TRBV18, the J call TRBJ2-2, with D perhaps matching TRBD1 (5 bases). The CDR3 covers 14 residues. The V gene lost 5 bases and the J gene lost 5 bases, with 12 bases spanning the gap. From germline, CDR1 is KGHSH and CDR2 LQKENI. The chain's CDR3 is CASSADRKTGELFF. CDR3 nucleotides: TGTGCCAGCTCAGCCGACAGAAAAACCGGGGAGCTGTTTTTT.

This clone was counted a few times. The chain couples TRBV4-2 to TRBJ1-6; possibly TRBD1 for D (5 bases). V lost 1 base, J lost 5 bases, and 9 bases lay in between. Germline CDR1 and CDR2: LGHNA and YNFKEQ. This CDR3 is 15 amino acids long. CDR3: CASSQGDRNNSPLHF. The CDR3 DNA is TGTGCCAGCAGCCAAGGAGACAGAAATAATTCACCCCTCCACTTT.

V and J are TRBV7-8 and TRBJ2-7; D remains ambiguous. This CDR3 has 16 amino acids. Between the trimmed V and J ends, which lost 4 bases and 5 bases, there was a span of 21 bases. Germline V CDR1 and CDR2: SGHVS, FQNEAQ. This CDR3 reads CASSSGLERVSDEQYF. Here the CDR3 DNA reads TGTGCCAGCAGCTCCGGGTTGGAAAGGGTCTCTGACGAGCAGTACTTC. The full variable domain, completed using reference TRBV7-8 and TRBJ2-7, is GAGVSQSPRYKVAKRGQDVALRCDPISGHVSLFWYQQALGQGPEFLTYFQNEAQLDKSGLPSDRFFAERPEGSVSTLKIQRTQQEDSAVYLCASSSGLERVSDEQYFGPGTRLTVT.

DNA of the CDR3: TGCAGCGTTGAAATGGCAGGGGGCGTTGGCTACACCTTC. It is translated as CSVEMAGGVGYTF. This chain joins TRBV29-1 and TRBJ1-2, with 8 bases identical to TRBD1. The CDR3 is 13 amino acids. Germline V gene lookup returns CDR1 SQVTM and CDR2 ANQGSEA. J was trimmed by 7 bases and V by 2 bases; bases with no gene match: 6.

This clone was counted a single time. The chain couples TRBV5-1 to TRBJ1-2; no clear D. V was cut by 4 bases and J by 1 base, with 14 bases left in between. CDR1 and CDR2 from the germline V gene are SGHRS and YFSETQ. The CDR3 totals 15 residues. The CDR3 reads CASSPGGGGNYGYTF. CDR3 coding DNA: TGCGCCAGCAGCCCCGGCGGAGGAGGTAACTATGGCTACACCTTC.

This clone was recorded a few times. This chain uses TRBV9 with TRBJ1-3, with D perhaps TRBD1 (5 bases). Deletions cut 3 bases from V and 2 bases from J, with 18 bases between. Germline V gene lookup returns CDR1 SGDLS and CDR2 YYNGEE. The CDR3 has 17 amino acids. The CDR3 DNA reads as TGTGCCAGCAGCGGGGACTCGGGACGCCGGGCTGGAAACACCATATATTTT. It encodes CASSGDSGRRAGNTIYF. The whole variable domain, filled in from reference TRBV9 and TRBJ1-3, reads DSGVTQTPKHLITATGQRVTLRCSPRSGDLSVYWYQQSLDQGLQFLIQYYNGEERAKGNILERFSAQQFPDLHSELNLSSLELGDSALYFCASSGDSGRRAGNTIYFGEGSWLTVV.

The rearrangement joins TRBV11-3 to TRBJ1-1, with D unresolved. Germline V CDR1 and CDR2: SGHNT, YENEEA. Trimming left V 6 bases short and J 6 bases short, with 17 bases between. This CDR3 has 14 residues. CDR3 region: CASSVGTSGAEAFF. CDR3 DNA sequence: TGTGCCAGCAGTGTAGGAACGAGTGGGGCTGAAGCTTTCTTT.